This T cell receptor beta chain derives from a study of response to subunit inactivated influenza vaccine (dated by TCRdb to the late 2010s). About the full investigation: Deep quantitative profiling of the T cell receptor repertoire was used in the study to follow responses to a trivalent subunit inactivated influenza vaccine. Broad study findings and their caveats: The authors proposed that each seasonal influenza vaccination may bring in only a limited number of new T cells.

Library prep was done by RT-PCR. Sequenced on an Illumina HiSeq 2500. The public reads were reanalyzed by TCRdb: fastp trimming at Q25, MiXCR alignment, in-frame beta chains only. Every entry covers one CDR3 protein and lists the most common genes and DNA from its rows. The sample table shows 650,000 or so distinct CDR3 sequences, and 14% are seen once. The ten largest account for 6.5% to 8% of the sample. Points on this clonotype: It has no known antigen specificity. No clone much larger than this one lies a single base away; base qualities are absent.

V has 6 bases trimmed and J has 6 bases trimmed; junction bases matching no gene number 5. Taken from the germline V gene, the CDR1 and CDR2 loops are MDHEN and SYDVKM. The CDR3 starts with the cysteine, ends with the phenylalanine, and has 14 residues. CDR3 DNA only is kept here, 42 bases in frame from base 1. This TCR came from a man aged 45 to 65 who received an inactivated influenza vaccine. Donor details come from another sample of the same person, matched by shared clones. The rearranged segments are TRBV28 and TRBJ1-5, with TRBD1 identical over 10 junction bases. The starting material was PBMCs from blood, obtained 14 days before vaccination. CDR3 loop: CASSRDRGSQPQHF. In nucleotides, the sequence is TGTGCCAGCAGCCGGGACAGGGGAAGTCAGCCCCAGCATTTT.